The 27 T cell receptor beta chains below come from one sample, sequenced in a study of T cells after yellow fever vaccination. Each CDR3 protein is one row after TCRdb ran MiXCR on the 5' RACE reads. The sample has some 400,000 distinct CDR3 sequences, about 6.2% seen once. The sample consisted of PBMCs, taken 5 days after the yellow fever booster vaccination. These TCRs come from a man aged 25 to 45 who received the YFV17D yellow fever vaccine.

This chain connects TRBV20-1 to TRBJ2-2; 9 nucleotides agree with TRBD2. Trimming cost V 0 bases and J 1 base; bases outside gene matches: 9. Germline loops: CDR1 DFQATT, CDR2 SNEGSKA (reference sequence). This CDR3 comprises 18 residues. In DNA form, the CDR3 reads TGCAGTGCTAGAGATCTGAGCGGGAGGCCTCGGAACACCGGGGAGCTGTTTTTT. Translating it yields CSARDLSGRPRNTGELFF.

In its sample, this clonotype was seen a few times. The V call is TRBV7-2, the J call TRBJ2-7; a possible D gene is TRBD1 (5 bases). V lost 2 bases, J lost 0 bases, and 8 bases lay in between. Looked up from germline, CDR1 is SGHTA and CDR2 is FQGNSA. The CDR3 contains 14 residues. Here the CDR3 reads CASSLFQGSYEQYF. The CDR3 nucleotides are TGTGCCAGCAGCTTATTTCAGGGCTCCTACGAGCAGTACTTC.

The chain is built from TRBV5-1 and TRBJ2-5; unclear D gene. Trimming stripped 0 bases from V and 3 bases from J, with 9 bases between. CDR1 and CDR2 from the germline V gene are SGHRS and YFSETQ. The CDR3 runs to 14 residues. The chain's CDR3 is CASSLGRNEETQYF. The CDR3 DNA is TGCGCCAGCAGCTTGGGTAGGAACGAAGAGACCCAGTACTTC.

This clonotype was picked up a small number of times. This rearrangement joins TRBV25-1 to TRBJ2-7; D gene unclear. Germline CDR1 is MGHDK and CDR2 is SYGVNS. The ends were cut back, 1 base at V and 3 bases at J, with 7 bases in the middle. This CDR3 spans 13 amino acids. In nucleotides, the CDR3 is TGTGCCAGCAGTGAATTTGGGGACTACGAGCAGTACTTC. Its protein product is CASSEFGDYEQYF.

This clonotype was observed a few times. The rearrangement uses TRBV20-1 and TRBJ1-5, with 7 bases lining up with TRBD1. The length of the CDR3 is 15 residues. V gave up 3 bases and J gave up 4 bases; unmatched junction bases: 9. The germline V gene encodes CDR1 DFQATT and CDR2 SNEGSKA (reference sequence). DNA of the CDR3: TGCAGTGCTAGTCTTGGCAGGGGGGCAAATCAGCCCCAGCATTTT. Amino acids: CSASLGRGANQPQHF.

At least ten counts were recorded for this clonotype. CDR3 bases: TGTGCCAGCCGCCCGACGGGCGTTGGGAAACTGTTTTTT. This translates into CASRPTGVGKLFF. The chain employs TRBV7-2 and TRBJ1-4; D is ambiguous. Trimming took off 8 bases at V and 11 bases at J, with 18 bases between the two ends. Germline CDR1 SGHTA, CDR2 FQGNSA. The CDR3 runs 13 residues. Looking up the rest from reference TRBV7-2 and TRBJ1-4 gives the full variable domain: GAGVSQSPSNKVTEKGKDVELRCDPISGHTALYWYRQSLGQGLEFLIYFQGNSAPDKSGLPSDRFSAERTGGSVSTLTIQRTQQEDSAVYLCASRPTGVGKLFFGSGTQLSVL.

This clonotype was counted many times. The genes are TRBV27 and TRBJ2-7, with TRBD1 as a possible D gene (6 bases). CDR3 length: 14 amino acids. Per the germline V gene, CDR1 is MNHEY and CDR2 is SMNVEV (reference sequence). The ends were cut back, 0 bases at V and 3 bases at J, with 9 bases in the middle. The CDR3 nucleotides read TGTGCCAGCAGTTTATCCACAGGGAACTACGAGCAGTACTTC. Its translation: CASSLSTGNYEQYF.

The chain carries TRBV6-1 and TRBJ2-2; no definite D call. The germline CDR1 and CDR2 sequences are MNHNS and SASEGT. V lost 3 bases and J lost 2, with 10 bases in between. This CDR3 has 15 residues. Here the CDR3 DNA reads TGTGCCAGCAGTGAGCACGAAAGAAACACCGGGGAGCTGTTTTTT. Protein product: CASSEHERNTGELFF.

In its sample, this clonotype was seen a few times. The genes are TRBV7-9 and TRBJ2-4; D possibly matches TRBD1 or TRBD2 (5 bases each). V lost 5 bases and J lost 8, with 16 bases in between. Germline CDR1 SEHNR, CDR2 FQNEAQ (reference sequence). This CDR3 is 14 amino acids long. The CDR3 DNA reads as TGTGCCAGCAGCCCAGGGTCCGTGGGAGACATTCAGTACTTC. Encoded protein: CASSPGSVGDIQYF.

About this clonotype itself: This may stem from a read error, because a much larger clone lies one nucleotide away. This rearrangement joins TRBV20-1 to TRBJ2-7; 8 bases are shared with TRBD2. Losses at the gene ends were 5 bases for V and 5 bases for J; bases not matched to a gene: 11. Germline assignment: CDR1 DFQATT and CDR2 SNEGSKA (reference sequence). This CDR3 is built from 14 residues. CDR3 bases: TGCAGTGCTCGCCCCCAGCGGGAGTATCACGAGCAGTACTTC. It encodes CSARPQREYHEQYF.

This clonotype was recorded many times. This chain connects TRBV5-5 to TRBJ2-1; D is ambiguous. Germline lookup yields CDR1 SGHKS and CDR2 YYEKEE (reference sequence). Deletions cut 0 bases from V and 8 bases from J, with 15 bases between. The CDR3 runs to 15 residues. The CDR3 DNA sequence: TGTGCCAGCAGCTTGGACATTATGGTCTCGTATGAGCAGTTCTTC. Translation: CASSLDIMVSYEQFF.

The chain links TRBV7-9 to TRBJ2-7; 7 positions match TRBD2. J lost 3 bases, V lost 7 bases, and 12 bases had no gene match. CDR1 is SEHNR, CDR2 FQNEAQ, per germline (reference sequence). The CDR3 totals 15 residues. The CDR3 DNA is TGTGCCAGCACCCCGGGGGGTAGCCGGAGCTACGAGCAGTACTTC. Amino acids: CASTPGGSRSYEQYF.

In this sample, this clonotype turned up many times. The chain employs TRBV9 and TRBJ2-3; D may match TRBD1 or TRBD2 (5 bases each). The CDR3 loop spans 14 amino acids. Per germline, CDR1 SGDLS and CDR2 YYNGEE. V was trimmed by 1 base and J by 4 bases, leaving 10 bases between them. In DNA form, the CDR3 reads TGTGCCAGCAGCGTACGAGGGGCAGCAGATACGCAGTATTTT. It yields the protein CASSVRGAADTQYF.

This chain uses TRBV7-6 with TRBJ2-3; 7 bases agree with TRBD1. V dropped 6 bases and J dropped 2; count of bases not matched to a gene: 11. Germline V gene sequence: CDR1 SGHVS, CDR2 FNYEAQ. The CDR3 length is 16 residues. The CDR3 sequence is CASSYMIDRVTDTQYF. CDR3 nucleotides: TGTGCCAGCAGTTATATGATCGACAGGGTCACAGATACGCAGTATTTT.

This clonotype was detected many times. The rearrangement links TRBV10-3 to TRBJ2-7; D ambiguous. Germline V gene data show CDR1 as ENHRY and CDR2 as SYGVKD. V was trimmed by 6 bases and J by 2 bases, leaving 11 bases between them. This CDR3 is 13 amino acids long. The CDR3 sequence is CAIRGSDAYEQYF. The DNA for the CDR3 is TGTGCCATCAGGGGATCGGACGCCTACGAGCAGTACTTC.

The J gene is TRBJ2-2, the V gene TRBV28; possible D gene TRBD1, 5 bases. V was shortened by 11 bases and J by 4 bases, with 14 bases between the two germline ends. This CDR3 has 13 amino acids. Germline CDR1 MDHEN, CDR2 SYDVKM. CDR3 sequence (DNA): TGTGCCGCAAGCAGGGCCTTCACCGGGGAGCTGTTTTTT. It yields the protein CAASRAFTGELFF.

The chain couples TRBV7-9 to TRBJ1-2; D unresolved. V lost 5 bases to trimming and J lost 8 bases, with 15 bases between them. Germline CDR1 is SEHNR and CDR2 is FQNEAQ (reference sequence). This CDR3 comprises 13 residues. This chain's CDR3 is CASSQGTSLGYTF. In nucleotides, the CDR3 is TGTGCCAGCAGCCAAGGCACCTCGTTGGGCTACACCTTC.

The rearrangement uses TRBV15 and TRBJ1-1; D gene unclear. The V gene's germline CDR1 is LNHNV and CDR2 YYDKDF (reference sequence). V was clipped by 0 bases and J by 7 bases, with 12 bases between them. The CDR3 loop spans 14 amino acids. This chain's CDR3 is CATSRDSEVGEAFF. CDR3 nucleotide sequence: TGTGCCACCAGCAGAGATAGCGAGGTTGGTGAAGCTTTCTTT.

This clonotype was seen more than once but under ten times. The chain joins TRBV7-9 to TRBJ2-5, with D tentatively TRBD2 (5 bases). Per germline, CDR1 SEHNR and CDR2 FQNEAQ (reference sequence). V was shortened by 3 bases and J by 3 bases, with 8 bases between the two germline ends. This CDR3 spans 13 amino acids. The CDR3 sequence is CASSFEGEETQYF. The DNA for the CDR3 is TGTGCCAGCAGCTTCGAGGGCGAAGAGACCCAGTACTTC.

This clonotype was counted many times. The chain joins TRBV12-3 or TRBV12-4 to TRBJ2-2; 7 bases fit TRBD1. Trimming cost V 7 bases and J 0 bases; bases outside gene matches: 5. This CDR3 is built from 15 residues. The CDR3 DNA sequence: TGTGCCAGCATACTCGGACAGGCGAACACCGGGGAGCTGTTTTTT. It specifies CASILGQANTGELFF.

This clonotype was recorded a few times. The germline gene is not matched at one end of the junction; a read error may be the cause. This chain links TRBV12-3 or TRBV12-4 with TRBJ1-5; 8 nucleotides line up with TRBD1. The CDR3 totals 20 residues. The CDR3 coding sequence is TGTGCCAACAGTTTCGACAGGGGTGGATCAGCCCCAAGGGGCAATCAGCCCCAGCATTTT. It encodes CANSFDRGGSAPRGNQPQHF.

This clonotype was seen just once. This chain connects TRBV20-1 to TRBJ1-5; D possibly corresponds to TRBD1 (5 bases). The germline V and J ends were trimmed by 4 bases and 3 bases, with 13 bases remaining between them. Germline-derived CDR1 and CDR2 are DFQATT and SNEGSKA (reference sequence). This CDR3 has 14 amino acids. CDR3 residues: CSAIIGTINQPQHF. The CDR3 DNA is TGCAGTGCTATAATCGGGACGATCAATCAGCCCCAGCATTTT.

The table lists this clonotype with many counts. The rearrangement links TRBV5-6 to TRBJ2-3; TRBD2 might be the D (6 bases). The CDR3 covers 16 residues. V was pared by 5 bases and J by 3 bases, with 19 bases between. CDR1 is SGHDT, CDR2 YYEEEE, per germline. CDR3 DNA: TGTGCCAGCAGTTGGGGACTTGGCGGGATAACAGATACGCAGTATTTT. It encodes CASSWGLGGITDTQYF.

The gene calls are TRBV18 and TRBJ2-3; TRBD1 matches at 7 bases. CDR1 KGHSH and CDR2 LQKENI come from the germline V gene. Trimming at V came to 6 bases and at J to 1 base, leaving 7 bases not matched to a gene. The CDR3 runs to 15 residues. CDR3 DNA: TGTGCCAGCTCGCTACAGGGGCCAGGCACAGATACGCAGTATTTT. Its translation: CASSLQGPGTDTQYF.

This clonotype was detected a few times. The rearrangement uses TRBV7-2 and TRBJ1-5, with D perhaps TRBD1 (6 bases). The CDR3 consists of 14 residues. Germline loops: CDR1 SGHTA, CDR2 FQGNSA. The V and J ends lost 5 bases and 7 bases respectively, with 15 bases between them. In nucleotides, the CDR3 is TGTGCCAGCAGCCCAAGAGGGGGGGACCAGCCCCAGCATTTT. Residues: CASSPRGGDQPQHF.

J is TRBJ2-1 and V is TRBV24-1, with TRBD2 identical over 11 bases. CDR3 size: 15 residues. Germline V gives CDR1 KGHDR, CDR2 SFDVKD. Trimming cost V 3 bases and J 10 bases; bases outside gene matches: 7. The CDR3 spells CATSDRLAGGWEQFF. CDR3 DNA sequence: TGTGCCACCAGTGATAGGCTAGCGGGAGGTTGGGAGCAGTTCTTC.

The rearrangement uses TRBV10-3 and TRBJ2-1; weak D call: TRBD2 (5 bases). CDR3 length equals 15 residues. CDR1 is ENHRY and CDR2 is SYGVKD in the germline V gene. V dropped 8 bases and J dropped 11 bases, with 25 bases sitting between them. The CDR3 DNA reads TGTGCCATCCGTTATTCGACATCTCGAGAGGGAAAGCAGTTCTTC. This sequence encodes CAIRYSTSREGKQFF.